A single sample gave rise to the 20 T cell receptor beta chains below, sequenced in a study of blood T cell repertoires in COVID-19. Libraries were prepared by immunoSEQ multiplex PCR; TCRdb keeps only in-frame clonotypes and omits some of them. The profile covers under 95,000 clones, with approximately 85% appearing a single time and approximately 4.6% taken by the ten largest. Material: peripheral blood. The receptors were gathered from a human donor in a cohort sampled during active COVID-19.

The chain uses TRBV6-5 and TRBJ1-4, with D perhaps matching TRBD1 (5 bases). V was clipped by 2 bases and J by 2 bases, with 12 bases between them. From germline, CDR1 is MNHEY and CDR2 SVGAGI. The CDR3 runs 16 residues. Here the CDR3 reads CASSYRGGATNEKLFF. CDR3 coding DNA: TGTGCCAGCAGTTACCGCGGCGGGGCCACTAATGAAAAACTGTTTTTT.

This chain uses TRBV2 with TRBJ1-6; the D gene is possibly TRBD1 (5 bases). Germline loops: CDR1 SNHLY, CDR2 FYNNEI. The CDR3 runs 15 residues. The V end was cut by 1 base, the J end by 9 bases, with 13 bases between. DNA for the CDR3: TGTGCCAGCAGTGAAGTCAGGGTGGGGATTTCACCCCTCCACTTT. Protein sequence: CASSEVRVGISPLHF.

The rearrangement links TRBV12-2 to TRBJ2-1; the table's D call, TRBD2, was not checked against the DNA. TRBV12-2 is a pseudogene. The length of the CDR3 is 17 residues. The DNA for the CDR3 is TGTGCTCCCGGGGGGGGGCTAGCGGCTAGCTCCTACAATGAGCAGTTCTTC. This codes for CAPGGGLAASSYNEQFF.

The CDR3 region has the DNA TGTGCCAGCAGGAAAACAGGAAGACTTAATGAAAAACTGTTTTTT. Amino acids: CASRKTGRLNEKLFF. The chain carries TRBV2 and TRBJ1-4, with D tentatively TRBD1 (5 bases). The V end was cut by 6 bases, the J end by 4 bases, with 15 bases between. The CDR3 has 15 residues. The V gene's germline CDR1 is SNHLY and CDR2 FYNNEI. The complete variable domain, with remaining parts taken from reference TRBV2 and TRBJ1-4, reads EPEVTQTPSHQVTQMGQEVILRCVPISNHLYFYWYRQILGQKVEFLVSFYNNEISEKSEIFDDQFSVERPDGSNFTLKIRSTKLEDSAMYFCASRKTGRLNEKLFFGSGTQLSVL.

In its sample, this clone was seen once. The CDR3 protein is CASSETAGQETYEQYF. In DNA form, the CDR3 reads TGTGCCAGCAGTGAGACGGCGGGACAGGAGACCTACGAGCAGTACTTC. The chain couples TRBV2 to TRBJ2-7; 8 bases map to TRBD1. CDR1 is SNHLY, CDR2 FYNNEI, per germline. The junction had 9 bases not matched to a gene; V was cut back by 3 bases and J by 2 bases. The CDR3 is 16 amino acids.

This rearrangement joins TRBV6-1 to TRBJ2-6; D is unclear. The CDR3 sequence is 16 residues long. The ends were cut back, 3 bases at V and 0 bases at J, with 9 bases in the middle. Germline V gene lookup returns CDR1 MNHNS and CDR2 SASEGT. The CDR3 sequence is CASSDLRVSGANVLTF. CDR3 sequence (DNA): TGTGCCAGCAGTGACCTACGTGTCTCTGGGGCCAACGTCCTGACTTTC.

This rearrangement joins TRBV19 to TRBJ2-3, with D tentatively TRBD1 (6 bases). The CDR3 runs 13 residues. CDR1 and CDR2 from the germline V gene are LNHDA and SQIVND (reference sequence). V lost 11 bases to trimming and J lost 6 bases, with 18 bases between them. The CDR3, as DNA: TGTGCCGGGACACATCCGAGTCCGGATACGCAGTATTTT. Translated: CAGTHPSPDTQYF.

A single count supports this clone. This chain uses TRBV24-1 with TRBJ1-4; D is unclear. The CDR3 is 15 amino acids. The ends were cut back, 4 bases at V and 8 bases at J, with 16 bases in the middle. Germline CDR1 reads KGHDR; CDR2 reads SFDVKD. For the CDR3, the DNA is TGTGCCACCAGTGAAAGCCGGGGATCGGTAGAAAAACTGTTTTTT. It codes for CATSESRGSVEKLFF.

This chain connects TRBV7-2 to TRBJ2-7; D perhaps matches TRBD1 (7 bases). Deletions cut 6 bases from V and 0 bases from J, with 15 bases between. Looked up from germline, CDR1 is SGHTA and CDR2 is FQGNSA. CDR3 length: 15 amino acids. The CDR3 loop reads CASRPPRGASYEQYF. Written as DNA, the CDR3 is TGTGCCAGCAGACCCCCCAGGGGGGCCTCCTACGAGCAGTACTTC.

V is TRBV15 and J is TRBJ1-1, with D perhaps TRBD1 (5 bases). V lost 3 bases to trimming and J lost 0 bases, with 14 bases between them. Germline V gives CDR1 LNHNV, CDR2 YYDKDF (reference sequence). The CDR3 loop spans 16 amino acids. CDR3 DNA: TGTGCCACCAGCAGGACAGATGGAATCATGAACACTGAAGCTTTCTTT. The encoded protein is CATSRTDGIMNTEAFF.

This chain uses TRBV6-2 or TRBV6-3 with TRBJ2-5; 12 nucleotides agree with TRBD2. Germline loops: CDR1 MNHEY, CDR2 SVGEGT. The V gene end was trimmed by 4 bases and the J gene end by 5 bases; junction bases not matched to a gene: 5. CDR3 length equals 15 residues. In DNA form, the CDR3 reads TGTGCCAGCAGTTCCGCAACTAGCGGGGGGGAGACCCAGTACTTC. Encoded protein: CASSSATSGGETQYF.

V is TRBV12-5 and J is TRBJ2-3; TRBD1 is a possible D gene (6 bases). Deletions cut 1 base from V and 2 bases from J, with 19 bases between. Germline V gene data show CDR1 as LGHNT and CDR2 as FRNRAP. The CDR3 is made up of 18 amino acids. The CDR3 DNA is TGTGCTAGTGGTTTGGCGCCGGGACATCAGACTCACACAGATACGCAGTATTTT. Its protein product is CASGLAPGHQTHTDTQYF.

CDR3 bases: TGTGCCAGCAGTCGAAACACCGGCGGACAGGGCTACGAGCAGTACTTC. This translates into CASSRNTGGQGYEQYF. The chain joins TRBV6-6 to TRBJ2-7, with TRBD1 identical over 8 bases. This CDR3 is built from 16 residues. Germline CDR1 and CDR2: MNHNY and SVGAGI (reference sequence). The trim removed 5 bases at V and 3 bases at J, leaving 12 bases unmatched.

The rearrangement links TRBV5-1 to TRBJ2-3; TRBD2 matches 10 bases. CDR1 SGHRS and CDR2 YFSETQ come from the germline V gene. This CDR3 has 15 amino acids. V lost 4 bases to trimming and J lost 5 bases; unmatched junction nucleotides: 7. Here the CDR3 DNA reads TGCGCCAGCAGCGACACTAGCGGGGCTGTAGATACGCAGTATTTT. Protein: CASSDTSGAVDTQYF.

The V gene is TRBV2, the J gene TRBJ1-2, with 8 nucleotides matching TRBD1. Germline V CDR1 and CDR2: SNHLY, FYNNEI. V trimming: 3 bases; J trimming: 1 base; junction bases outside the gene matches: 7. This CDR3 spans 16 amino acids. The CDR3 spells CASSDRDRNINYGYTF. The CDR3 bases are TGTGCCAGCAGTGACCGGGACAGGAACATTAACTATGGCTACACCTTC.

The V and J genes are TRBV3-1 (or the pseudogene TRBV3-2) and TRBJ2-3; D remains unclear. This CDR3 spans 14 amino acids. Between the trimmed V and J ends, which lost 1 base and 1 base, there was a span of 6 bases. Per the germline V gene, CDR1 is LGHDT and CDR2 is YNNKEL (reference sequence). DNA for the CDR3: TGTGCCAGCAGCCAAGGGTCGGGCACAGATACGCAGTATTTT. Translating gives CASSQGSGTDTQYF.

This clone was detected only once. The rearrangement links TRBV6-6 to TRBJ2-3, with TRBD2 identical over 12 bases. The CDR3 has 16 amino acids. Germline V gene sequence: CDR1 MNHNY, CDR2 SVGAGI (reference sequence). Trimming took 4 bases from V and 7 from J; bases not matched to a gene: 9. The CDR3 protein is CASSSSGLAGMNTQYF. The CDR3 DNA follows: TGTGCCAGCAGTTCCAGCGGACTAGCGGGGATGAATACGCAGTATTTT.

The chain links TRBV14 to TRBJ1-2; D is perhaps TRBD1 (6 bases). Germline lookup yields CDR1 SGHDN and CDR2 FVKESK. V dropped 1 base and J dropped 8 bases, with 17 bases sitting between them. The CDR3 totals 15 residues. In nucleotides, the CDR3 is TGTGCCAGCAGCCAAGCCTGGGGGGGCTATGGAGGCTACACCTTC. Its protein is CASSQAWGGYGGYTF.

This chain uses TRBV6-5 with TRBJ1-2; possibly TRBD1 for D (5 bases). From germline, CDR1 is MNHEY and CDR2 SVGAGI. Trimming took 0 bases from V and 1 from J, leaving 9 bases between them. The CDR3 extends over 15 amino acids. This CDR3 reads CASSYSRQSNYGYTF. DNA of the CDR3: TGTGCCAGCAGTTACTCCCGACAGAGTAACTATGGCTACACCTTC.

The rearrangement joins TRBV6-2 or TRBV6-3 to TRBJ2-2, with D maybe TRBD1 (6 bases). CDR1 and CDR2 (germline): MNHEY, SVGEGT. This CDR3 is 16 amino acids long. V was pared by 1 base and J by 2 bases, with 11 bases between. The CDR3 sequence is CASSYFGTFNTGELFF. As DNA, the CDR3 is TGTGCCAGCAGTTACTTCGGGACATTTAACACCGGGGAGCTGTTTTTT.